This entry features one T cell receptor (beta chain) sequence. Germline V gives CDR1 LGHDT, CDR2 YNNKEL (reference sequence). Trimming left V 4 bases short and J 8 bases short, with 8 bases between. The CDR3 length is 12 residues. Reverse transcription of roughly 0.5 to 1 ug RNA was performed with random hexamers. immunoSEQ multiplex PCR amplified TCR beta CDR3 across 54 Vbeta, 13 Jbeta. Each CDR3 protein is one row after TCRdb ran MiXCR on the immunoSEQ multiplex PCR reads. Of a few hundred thousand distinct CDR3 sequences listed, 95% are singletons. The data were obtained in a study of CD8 T cells in Susac syndrome.

The V call is TRBV3-1, the J call TRBJ1-4; D call uncertain. The specimen was CD4+ T cells from PBMCs. The source of this sequence is a human donor with multiple sclerosis. The CDR3 DNA reads as TGTGCCAGCAGCCGGACCAGGGAAAAACTGTTTTTT. Its protein is CASSRTREKLFF.